This T cell receptor (beta chain) derives from a study of blood T cell repertoires in COVID-19. Turning to the study itself: Samples came from the United States, Italy and Spain, spanning acute and convalescent COVID-19.

Germline V gives CDR1 GTSNPN, CDR2 SVGIG (reference sequence). Trimming left V 8 bases short and J 2 bases short, with 9 bases between. This CDR3 region has 11 residues. This clone was seen a single time. Clones were sequenced by immunoSEQ multiplex PCR, and TCRdb holds only the in-frame ones, with some missing. The table lists some 60,000 clones, around 88% of them singletons. The clonotype comes from a man aged 60-69 years with acute or convalescent COVID-19. The material sequenced was peripheral blood. The chain carries TRBV30 and TRBJ1-2, with D possibly TRBD1 on 5 matching bases. The CDR3: CAQAGNYGYTF. In DNA form, the CDR3 reads TGTGCCCAGGCAGGGAACTATGGCTACACCTTC.